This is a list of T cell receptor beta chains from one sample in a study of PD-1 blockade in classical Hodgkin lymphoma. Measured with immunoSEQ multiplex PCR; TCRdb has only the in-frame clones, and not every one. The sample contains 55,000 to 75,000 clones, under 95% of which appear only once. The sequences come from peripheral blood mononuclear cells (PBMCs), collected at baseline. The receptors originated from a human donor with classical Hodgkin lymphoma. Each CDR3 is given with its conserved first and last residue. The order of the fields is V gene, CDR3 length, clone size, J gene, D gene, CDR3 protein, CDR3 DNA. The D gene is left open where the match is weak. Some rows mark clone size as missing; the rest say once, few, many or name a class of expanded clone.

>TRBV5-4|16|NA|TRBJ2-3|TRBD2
CASSLDSGILTDTQYF
TGTGCCAGCAGCTTGGATAGCGGGATTCTCACAGATACGCAGTATTTT
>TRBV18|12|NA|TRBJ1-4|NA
CASSPPSEKLFF
TGTGCCAGCTCACCACCTTCAGAAAAACTGTTTTTT
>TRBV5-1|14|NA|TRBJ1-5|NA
CASSWGEGNQPQHF
TGCGCCAGCAGCTGGGGAGAAGGGAATCAGCCCCAGCATTTT
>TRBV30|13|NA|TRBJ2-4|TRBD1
CACGTVAKNIQYF
TGTGCCTGCGGGACAGTAGCCAAAAACATTCAGTACTTC
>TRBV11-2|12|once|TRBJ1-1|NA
CASSLGDTEAFF
TGTGCCAGCAGCTTAGGGGACACTGAAGCTTTCTTT
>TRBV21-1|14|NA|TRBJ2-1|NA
CASSPKRRYNEQFF
TGTGCCAGCAGCCCGAAGCGGAGATACAATGAGCAGTTCTTC
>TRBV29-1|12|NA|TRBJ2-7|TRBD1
CSAGTGPYEQYF
TGCAGCGCCGGGACAGGGCCATACGAGCAGTACTTC
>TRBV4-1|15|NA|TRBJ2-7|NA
CASSQDSGGGYEQYF
TGCGCCAGCAGCCAAGATTCCGGGGGCGGCTACGAGCAGTACTTC
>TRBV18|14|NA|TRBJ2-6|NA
CASSPQTGANVLTF
TGTGCCAGCTCACCCCAAACTGGGGCCAACGTCCTGACTTTC
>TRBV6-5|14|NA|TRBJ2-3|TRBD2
CASTHGGGTDTQYF
TGTGCCAGCACCCACGGGGGGGGGACAGATACGCAGTATTTT
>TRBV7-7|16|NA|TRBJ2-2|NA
CASSHSRGANTGELFF
TGTGCCAGCAGTCATTCTAGGGGGGCGAACACCGGGGAGCTGTTTTTT
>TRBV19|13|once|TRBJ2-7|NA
CASSRGEGGEQYF
TGTGCCAGTAGTAGAGGAGAGGGGGGCGAGCAGTACTTC
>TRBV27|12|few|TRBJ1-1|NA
CASRGPGTEAFF
TGTGCCAGCAGGGGGCCCGGCACTGAAGCTTTCTTT
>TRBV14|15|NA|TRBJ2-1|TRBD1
CASSQGQESYNEQFF
TGTGCCAGCAGCCAGGGACAGGAATCCTACAATGAGCAGTTCTTC
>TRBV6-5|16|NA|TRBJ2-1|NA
CASSYPMGLSHNEQFF
TGTGCCAGCAGTTACCCTATGGGGCTCTCCCACAATGAGCAGTTCTTC
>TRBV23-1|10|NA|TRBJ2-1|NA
CASKEGEQFF
TGCGCCAGCAAGGAGGGTGAGCAGTTCTTC
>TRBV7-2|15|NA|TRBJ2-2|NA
CASSFLGSNTGELFF
TGTGCCAGCAGCTTCTTGGGTTCTAACACCGGGGAGCTGTTTTTT
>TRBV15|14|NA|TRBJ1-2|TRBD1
CATSRDRGDYGYTF
TGTGCCACCAGCAGGGACAGGGGTGATTATGGCTACACCTTC
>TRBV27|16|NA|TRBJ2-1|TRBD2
CASTLSTSGGYNEQFF
TGTGCCAGCACCCTGTCGACTAGCGGGGGTTACAATGAGCAGTTCTTC
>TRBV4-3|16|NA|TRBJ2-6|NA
CASSQGWTSGANVLTF
TGCGCCAGCAGCCAAGGTTGGACCTCTGGGGCCAACGTCCTGACTTTC
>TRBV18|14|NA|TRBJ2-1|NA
CASSPPSVQAPSIF
TGTGCCAGCTCACCACCTAGCGTCCAGGCCCCCTCGATCTTC
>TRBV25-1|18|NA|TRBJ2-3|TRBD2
CASSEYVAGGFAADTQYF
TGTGCCAGCAGTGAATATGTAGCGGGAGGCTTCGCGGCAGATACGCAGTATTTT
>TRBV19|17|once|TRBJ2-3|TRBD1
CASSIDRQGDGTDTQYF
TGTGCCAGTAGTATAGATAGACAGGGGGACGGCACAGATACGCAGTATTTT
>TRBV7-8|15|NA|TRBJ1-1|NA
CASSQARAVNTEAFF
TGTGCCAGCAGCCAGGCCCGCGCGGTGAACACTGAAGCTTTCTTT
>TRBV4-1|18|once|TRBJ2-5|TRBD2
CASSQFAAGTSARETQYF
TGCGCCAGCAGCCAATTTGCCGCCGGGACTAGCGCGAGAGAGACCCAGTACTTC
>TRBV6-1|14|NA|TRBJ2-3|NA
CASSATGVTDTQYF
TGTGCCAGCAGTGCTACCGGGGTTACAGATACGCAGTATTTT
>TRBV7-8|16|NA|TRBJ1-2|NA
CASSAPAEGPSYGYTF
TGTGCCAGCAGCGCCCCAGCTGAAGGGCCCTCCTATGGCTACACCTTC
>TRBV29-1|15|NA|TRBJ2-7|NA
CSVEGETGDAYEQYF
TGCAGCGTTGAAGGCGAGACAGGAGACGCCTACGAGCAGTACTTC
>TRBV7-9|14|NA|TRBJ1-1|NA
CASSQTNRDTEAFF
TGTGCCAGCAGCCAAACCAACAGGGACACTGAAGCTTTCTTT
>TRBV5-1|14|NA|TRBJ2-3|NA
CASSFRDNTDTQYF
TGCGCCAGCAGCTTCCGGGACAACACAGATACGCAGTATTTT
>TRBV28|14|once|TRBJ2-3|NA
CASLPAGAGDTQYF
TGTGCCTCATTGCCGGCCGGGGCCGGAGATACGCAGTATTTT
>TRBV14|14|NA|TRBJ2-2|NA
CASSQDKNTGELFF
TGTGCCAGCAGCCAAGATAAGAACACCGGGGAGCTGTTTTTT
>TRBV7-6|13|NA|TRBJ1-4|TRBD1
CASSRDRNEKLFF
TGTGCCAGCAGCCGGGACAGGAATGAAAAACTGTTTTTT
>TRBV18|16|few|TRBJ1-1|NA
CASLRESLLANTEAFF
TGTGCCAGCCTCCGGGAAAGTCTCTTAGCGAACACTGAAGCTTTCTTT
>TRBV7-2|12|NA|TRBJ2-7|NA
CASSRIVHEQYF
TGTGCCAGCAGCCGAATAGTCCACGAGCAGTACTTC
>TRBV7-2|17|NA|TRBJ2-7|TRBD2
CASSLVSGTSGSYEQYF
TGTGCCAGCAGCTTAGTCTCTGGGACTAGCGGAAGTTACGAGCAGTACTTC
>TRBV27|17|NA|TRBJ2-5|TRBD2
CASSLFRTSGGEETQYF
TGTGCCAGCAGTTTATTCCGGACTAGCGGGGGGGAAGAGACCCAGTACTTC
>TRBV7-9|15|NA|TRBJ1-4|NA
CASSPPDRTNEKLFF
TGTGCCAGCAGCCCGCCGGATAGAACTAATGAAAAACTGTTTTTT
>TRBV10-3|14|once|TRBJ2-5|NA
CAISDGGNQETQYF
TGTGCCATCAGTGACGGGGGAAACCAAGAGACCCAGTACTTC
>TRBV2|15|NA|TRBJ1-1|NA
CASSDYGTVNTEAFF
TGTGCCAGCAGTGACTACGGGACCGTGAACACTGAAGCTTTCTTT
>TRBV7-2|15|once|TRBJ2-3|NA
CASSSTAVSTDTQYF
TGTGCCAGCAGCTCGACAGCGGTCAGCACAGATACGCAGTATTTT
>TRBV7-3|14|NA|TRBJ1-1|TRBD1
CASSLGQGNTEAFF
TGTGCCAGCAGCCTTGGACAGGGGAACACTGAAGCTTTCTTT
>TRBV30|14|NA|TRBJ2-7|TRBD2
CAWRTSGSSYEQYF
TGTGCCTGGAGGACTAGCGGGAGTTCTTACGAGCAGTACTTC
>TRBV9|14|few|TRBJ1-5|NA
CASSGPNSNQPQHF
TGTGCCAGCAGCGGACCGAATAGCAATCAGCCCCAGCATTTT
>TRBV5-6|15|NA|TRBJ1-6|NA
CASSALNQGNSPLHF
TGTGCCAGCAGCGCATTAAACCAGGGGAATTCACCCCTCCACTTT
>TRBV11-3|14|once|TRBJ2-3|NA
CASSLGGGADTQYF
TGTGCCAGCAGCTTAGGGGGGGGCGCAGATACGCAGTATTTT
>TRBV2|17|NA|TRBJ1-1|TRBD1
CASDGGVRDSVNTEAFF
TGTGCCAGCGATGGGGGAGTGCGGGACAGCGTGAACACTGAAGCTTTCTTT
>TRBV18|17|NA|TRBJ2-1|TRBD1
CASSRPSAGGLYNEQFF
TGTGCCAGCTCTAGACCAAGTGCAGGGGGCCTATACAATGAGCAGTTCTTC
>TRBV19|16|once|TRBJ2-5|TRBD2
CASNPRGLAGEETQYF
TGTGCCAGTAACCCCAGGGGACTAGCGGGGGAAGAGACCCAGTACTTC
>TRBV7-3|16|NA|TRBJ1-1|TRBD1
CASSPRGGTGNTEAFF
TGTGCCAGCAGCCCAAGGGGCGGGACAGGGAACACTGAAGCTTTCTTT
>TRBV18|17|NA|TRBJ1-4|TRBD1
CASSPRSQLTGLEKLFF
TGTGCCAGCTCACCACGCTCTCAATTGACAGGGTTAGAAAAACTGTTTTTT
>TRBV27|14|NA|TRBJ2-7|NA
CASRSITLFGEQYF
TGTGCCAGCAGGAGCATTACGCTGTTCGGGGAGCAGTACTTC
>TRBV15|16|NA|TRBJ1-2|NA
CATSRGGGEAGYGYTF
TGTGCCACCAGCAGGGGCGGAGGGGAGGCAGGCTATGGCTACACCTTC